One sample yielded the 31 T cell receptor beta chains listed below, sequenced in a study of PD-1 blockade in classical Hodgkin lymphoma. Method: immunoSEQ multiplex PCR; TCRdb's copy keeps in-frame clones and lacks some. The sample holds around 870 clones, 69% seen once. Brentuximab vedotin exposure varied among the patients, all of whom had relapsed after autologous stem cell transplantation. Magnetic negative selection of thawed PBMCs yielded the CD8+ T cells. The source material was CD8+ T cells from blood, sampled at baseline. All receptors come from a human donor with classical Hodgkin lymphoma.

The CDR3 protein is CASSEALPWEYSNQPQHF. The CDR3 DNA reads TGTGCCAGCAGTGAAGCGCTTCCGTGGGAATATAGCAATCAGCCCCAGCATTTT. This chain uses TRBV6-1 with TRBJ1-5; D gene ambiguous. The CDR3 covers 18 residues. V gave up 0 bases and J gave up 0 bases, with 15 bases separating them. Germline lookup yields CDR1 MNHNS and CDR2 SASEGT.

This chain joins TRBV7-8 and TRBJ2-1; D might be TRBD1 or TRBD2, each matching 5 bases. The CDR3 runs to 16 residues. V was cut by 5 bases and J by 2 bases, with 16 bases left in between. CDR1 and CDR2 (germline): SGHVS, FQNEAQ. CDR3 loop: CASSPHWGSAYNEQFF. DNA of the CDR3: TGTGCCAGCAGCCCCCATTGGGGGTCGGCCTACAATGAGCAGTTCTTC.

This clone was counted between two and nine times. V usage is TRBV10-3 and J usage is TRBJ2-2; unclear D gene. Germline assignment: CDR1 ENHRY and CDR2 SYGVKD. This CDR3 is built from 12 residues. The V end lost 8 bases, the J end lost 7 bases, and 11 bases lay between the germline ends. In DNA form, the CDR3 reads TGTGCCATCGAGTCGGAAGGCGGGGAGCTGTTTTTT. Protein: CAIESEGGELFF.

The V gene is TRBV13, the J gene TRBJ2-5, with D perhaps TRBD1 (6 bases). The CDR3 runs 14 residues. Trimming shortened V by 2 bases and J by 2 bases, and 9 bases separated the two germline ends. Germline lookup yields CDR1 PRHDT and CDR2 FYEKMQ (reference sequence). The CDR3 DNA follows: TGTGCCAGCAGCTTATATGGACAGCAAGAGACCCAGTACTTC. This encodes CASSLYGQQETQYF.

This chain joins TRBV5-1 and TRBJ1-1, with TRBD1 identical over 9 bases. Losses at the gene ends were 4 bases for V and 6 bases for J; bases not matched to a gene: 10. This CDR3 comprises 15 residues. Germline CDR1 reads SGHRS; CDR2 reads YFSETQ. Here the CDR3 DNA reads TGCGCCAGCAGCGAATCGGACAGGGGCGTAGCTGAAGCTTTCTTT. Translated, it gives CASSESDRGVAEAFF.

The chain uses TRBV6-1 and TRBJ2-7, with TRBD1 identical over 7 bases. The V segment lost 3 bases and the J segment 0 bases; nucleotides outside the gene matches: 2. Germline CDR1 reads MNHNS; CDR2 reads SASEGT. This CDR3 region has 14 residues. CDR3 residues: CASSETGSSYEQYF. CDR3 nucleotides: TGTGCCAGCAGTGAGACAGGGAGCTCCTACGAGCAGTACTTC.

In DNA form, the CDR3 reads TGTGCCAGCAGGTTTGGGGACCTCTTGAACACTGAAGCTTTCTTT. This translates into CASRFGDLLNTEAFF. This chain connects TRBV2 to TRBJ1-1, with D perhaps TRBD1 (5 bases). Germline V gene data show CDR1 as SNHLY and CDR2 as FYNNEI. Trimming stripped 6 bases from V and 0 bases from J, with 14 bases between. The CDR3 is 15 residues long.

The chain uses TRBV7-9 and TRBJ1-1; D is unresolved. The CDR3 runs to 15 residues. CDR1 and CDR2 from the germline V gene are SEHNR and FQNEAQ (reference sequence). V shed 6 bases and J shed 0 bases, with 14 bases lying between them. CDR3 in amino acids: CASSLSEGMNTEAFF. The CDR3 coding sequence is TGTGCCAGCAGTCTGTCTGAGGGAATGAACACTGAAGCTTTCTTT.

The chain has TRBV7-9 and TRBJ1-1; D is unclear. This CDR3 has 13 residues. Per germline, CDR1 SEHNR and CDR2 FQNEAQ (reference sequence). V lost 2 bases, J lost 1 base, and 5 bases lay in between. The CDR3 reads CASSLRENTEAFF. The CDR3 DNA is TGTGCCAGCAGCTTACGCGAGAACACTGAAGCTTTCTTT.

By sample share, this clone is large. The gene calls are TRBV5-5 and TRBJ1-5; D call uncertain. With 0 bases removed from V and 2 bases from J, the gap between germline ends came to 12 bases. The V gene's germline CDR1 is SGHKS and CDR2 YYEKEE (reference sequence). This CDR3 contains 16 residues. The CDR3, as DNA: TGTGCCAGCAGCTTGGGGGTCTGGGCGGGCAATCAGCCCCAGCATTTT. Translation gives CASSLGVWAGNQPQHF.

In this sample, this clone is hyperexpanded (1% or more). The chain employs TRBV7-3 and TRBJ1-2; D might be TRBD1 (5 bases). The V end was cut by 5 bases, the J end by 4 bases, with 14 bases between. CDR1 is SGHTA, CDR2 FQGTGA, per germline. The CDR3 loop spans 14 amino acids. CDR3 in amino acids: CASSLGGGAYGYTF. The CDR3 DNA is TGTGCCAGCAGCCTCGGCGGGGGAGCCTATGGCTACACCTTC.

The rearrangement joins TRBV27 to TRBJ2-2; D is unclear. The CDR3 has 15 amino acids. Trimming left V 3 bases short and J 2 bases short, with 10 bases between. CDR1 MNHEY and CDR2 SMNVEV come from the germline V gene (reference sequence). The CDR3 coding sequence is TGTGCCAGCAGTTTGTCCAACTACAACACCGGGGAGCTGTTTTTT. Translated, it gives CASSLSNYNTGELFF.

For the CDR3, the DNA is TGTGCCAGCAGCCGGCTAGCGGAACTCACAGATACGCAGTATTTT. It encodes CASSRLAELTDTQYF. The rearrangement joins TRBV7-8 to TRBJ2-3; the match to TRBD2 covers 7 bases. The V gene end was trimmed by 5 bases and the J gene end by 2 bases; junction bases not matched to a gene: 7. Germline-derived CDR1 and CDR2 are SGHVS and FQNEAQ. This CDR3 is 15 amino acids long.

The chain uses TRBV7-3 and TRBJ2-3, with TRBD2 matching 10 bases. Germline CDR1 and CDR2: SGHTA and FQGTGA. V shed 5 bases and J 1 base; nucleotides not matched to a gene: 15. There are 19 residues in the CDR3. Written as DNA, the CDR3 is TGTGCCAGCAGCCTGGGGAGGCCGGGACTAGCGATTGGCACAGATACGCAGTATTTT. This encodes CASSLGRPGLAIGTDTQYF.

V usage is TRBV4-3 and J usage is TRBJ2-5; 7 bases map to TRBD2. CDR1 and CDR2 (germline): LGHNA, YSLEER. V lost 0 bases and J lost 5; bases outside the gene matches: 6. This CDR3 region has 15 residues. CDR3 coding DNA: TGCGCCAGCAGCCAAGATCGGCAGGGAGGGGAGACCCAGTACTTC. It specifies CASSQDRQGGETQYF.

This clone is labeled hyperexpanded (1% or more). The V call is TRBV19, the J call TRBJ2-7; the D is unclear. The V end was cut by 3 bases, the J end by 0 bases, with 12 bases between. Per germline, CDR1 LNHDA and CDR2 SQIVND (reference sequence). The length of the CDR3 is 15 residues. CDR3 residues: CASSIGRESSYEQYF. DNA of the CDR3: TGTGCCAGTAGTATTGGGCGCGAGAGCTCCTACGAGCAGTACTTC.

The genes are TRBV7-9 and TRBJ1-1; D ambiguous. V lost 5 bases to trimming and J lost 0 bases, with 13 bases between them. Per germline, CDR1 SEHNR and CDR2 FQNEAQ (reference sequence). This CDR3 has 15 residues. CDR3 in amino acids: CASSAAEGMNTEAFF. The CDR3 DNA follows: TGTGCCAGCAGCGCCGCCGAGGGTATGAACACTGAAGCTTTCTTT.

In its sample, this clone ranks as hyperexpanded. This sequence joins TRBV19 and TRBJ2-7, with 8 bases fitting TRBD2. V shed 9 bases, J shed 3 bases, and the junction held 10 bases outside the gene matches. The CDR3 contains 14 residues. Germline-derived CDR1 and CDR2 are LNHDA and SQIVND (reference sequence). In DNA form, the CDR3 reads TGTGCCAGATGGCGCGTCGGGGGGGGCTACGAGCAGTACTTC. It translates to CARWRVGGGYEQYF.

This chain joins TRBV28 and TRBJ1-3; TRBD1 matches 9 bases. J was trimmed by 2 bases and V by 2 bases; bases with no gene match: 7. The CDR3 runs to 17 residues. Germline CDR1 reads MDHEN; CDR2 reads SYDVKM. CDR3 residues: CASSLEQGALAGNTIYF. CDR3 DNA: TGTGCCAGCAGTTTAGAACAGGGGGCGCTTGCTGGAAACACCATATATTTT.

This clone came up once. DNA of the CDR3: TGTGCCAGCAGCCAATTCCTTTCGGGGGGAAATGAGCAGTTCTTC. Residues: CASSQFLSGGNEQFF. The chain links TRBV9 to TRBJ2-1; 7 bases are a match to TRBD2. The trim removed 4 bases at V and 7 bases at J, leaving 11 bases unmatched. The CDR3 spans 15 residues. Per germline, CDR1 SGDLS and CDR2 YYNGEE.

The chain uses TRBV27 and TRBJ2-3, with 11 bases identical to TRBD2. Per the germline V gene, CDR1 is MNHEY and CDR2 is SMNVEV (reference sequence). J was trimmed by 6 bases and V by 3 bases; bases with no gene match: 5. The CDR3 is 15 residues long. CDR3 coding DNA: TGTGCCAGCAGTTTTTCGCCTAGCGGGAGGGATACGCAGTATTTT. Its translation: CASSFSPSGRDTQYF.

J is TRBJ2-7 and V is TRBV27; D ambiguous. Trimming left V 6 bases short and J 0 bases short, with 12 bases between. Germline lookup yields CDR1 MNHEY and CDR2 SMNVEV (reference sequence). The CDR3 runs to 14 residues. Written as DNA, the CDR3 is TGTGCCAGCAGCCCCACTCATAGCTCCTACGAGCAGTACTTC. It is translated as CASSPTHSSYEQYF.

The chain links TRBV7-9 to TRBJ2-5, with D possibly TRBD1 on 5 matching bases. The CDR3 runs to 16 residues. The V end lost 4 bases, the J end lost 1 base, and 16 bases lay between the germline ends. Germline values: CDR1 SEHNR, CDR2 FQNEAQ (reference sequence). DNA for the CDR3: TGTGCCAGCAGCTCCGCATCCTCAGGGTCCCAAGAGACCCAGTACTTC. Protein sequence: CASSSASSGSQETQYF.

The chain is built from TRBV6-5 and TRBJ1-5; D unresolved. The germline gives CDR1 MNHEY, CDR2 SVGAGI. V was cut by 5 bases and J by 6 bases, with 14 bases left in between. The CDR3 extends over 14 amino acids. CDR3 residues: CASSEEAAPQPQHF. The CDR3 coding sequence is TGTGCCAGCAGTGAAGAGGCAGCACCTCAGCCCCAGCATTTT.

The rearrangement links TRBV7-8 to TRBJ1-1, with D perhaps matching TRBD1 (6 bases). Germline values: CDR1 SGHVS, CDR2 FQNEAQ. The CDR3 sequence is 15 residues long. Trimming took off 7 bases at V and 4 bases at J, with 19 bases between the two ends. CDR3 bases: TGTGCCAGCAACAAGGGGGTCGGGGGGGGCACTGAAGCTTTCTTT. Translating it yields CASNKGVGGGTEAFF.

The rearrangement joins TRBV4-3 to TRBJ1-5; D perhaps matches TRBD1 (6 bases). The germline gives CDR1 LGHNA, CDR2 YSLEER. This CDR3 comprises 15 residues. V lost 6 bases and J lost 0, with 12 bases in between. CDR3 DNA: TGCGCCAGCAGAGGACAGCATTCTAGCAATCAGCCCCAGCATTTT. Protein sequence: CASRGQHSSNQPQHF.

The rearrangement joins TRBV9 to TRBJ1-1; TRBD1 aligns across 7 bases. The V segment lost 0 bases and the J segment 2 bases; nucleotides outside the gene matches: 4. The CDR3 length is 15 residues. CDR1 and CDR2 from the germline V gene are SGDLS and YYNGEE. CDR3 sequence: CASSVVGGGNTEAFF. The CDR3 bases are TGTGCCAGCAGCGTAGTGGGAGGGGGCAACACTGAAGCTTTCTTT.

This chain connects TRBV7-9 to TRBJ2-7; D is possibly TRBD2 (6 bases). Germline V gives CDR1 SEHNR, CDR2 FQNEAQ (reference sequence). The length of the CDR3 is 17 residues. Trimming took 5 bases from V and 3 from J, leaving 23 bases between them. CDR3 DNA: TGTGCCAGCAGCCAAGCCCAAGGAGGGGCGGGTAACTACGAGCAGTACTTC. It encodes CASSQAQGGAGNYEQYF.

The genes are TRBV4-1 and TRBJ2-7; 9 bases match TRBD1. The ends lost 1 base at V and 2 bases at J; junction bases unmatched: 3. This CDR3 has 15 amino acids. CDR1 is MGHRA, CDR2 YSYEKL, per germline. In DNA, the CDR3 is TGCGCCAGCAGCCAAGTACAGGGGGCCGCCTACGAGCAGTACTTC. Translated, it gives CASSQVQGAAYEQYF.

This chain joins TRBV28 and TRBJ2-3, with 10 positions matching TRBD1. There are 15 residues in the CDR3. J gave up 7 bases and V 6 bases, and 10 bases lay outside the gene matches. CDR1 is MDHEN and CDR2 is SYDVKM in the germline V gene. The CDR3 region has the DNA TGTGCCAGCAGACAAGAGGACAGGGGGAGGAATACGCAGTATTTT. Protein sequence: CASRQEDRGRNTQYF.

The genes are TRBV11-3 and TRBJ2-1; perhaps TRBD2 as D (6 bases). CDR1 and CDR2 from the germline V gene are SGHNT and YENEEA. The CDR3 spans 16 residues. V shed 4 bases and J shed 4 bases, with 17 bases lying between them. As DNA, the CDR3 is TGTGCCAGCAGCTCCCGGGGAGGAGGACCTTACAATGAGCAGTTCTTC. This gives the protein CASSSRGGGPYNEQFF. The whole variable domain, filled in from reference TRBV11-3 and TRBJ2-1, reads EAGVVQSPRYKIIEKKQPVAFWCNPISGHNTLYWYLQNLGQGPELLIRYENEEAVDDSQLPKDRFSAERLKGVDSTLKIQPAELGDSAVYLCASSSRGGGPYNEQFFGPGTRLTVL.